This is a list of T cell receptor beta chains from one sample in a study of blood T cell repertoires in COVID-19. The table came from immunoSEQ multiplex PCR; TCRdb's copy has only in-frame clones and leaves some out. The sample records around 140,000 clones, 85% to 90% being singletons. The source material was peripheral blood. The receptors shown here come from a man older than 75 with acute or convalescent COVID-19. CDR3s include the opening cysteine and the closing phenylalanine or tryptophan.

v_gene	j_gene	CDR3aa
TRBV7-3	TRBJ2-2	CASSLDPASGSTGELFF
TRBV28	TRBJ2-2	CASSSPWRRATGELFF
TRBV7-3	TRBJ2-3	CASSFVPLDTQYF
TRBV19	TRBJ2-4	CATSGGRGNIQYF
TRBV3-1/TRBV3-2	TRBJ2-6	CASSQVRLSGANVLTF
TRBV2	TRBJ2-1	CASNPITMRTNNEQFF
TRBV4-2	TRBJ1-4	CASSHGTGVSRTNEKLFF
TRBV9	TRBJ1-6	CASGDRENSYNSPLHF
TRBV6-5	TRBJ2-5	CASSASGGARETQYF
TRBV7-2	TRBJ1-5	CASSTGQGSNQPQHF
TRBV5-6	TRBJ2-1	CASNQRGFNEQFF
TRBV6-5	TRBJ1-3	CASIPSGAGNTIYF
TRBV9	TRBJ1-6	CASSARQNSPLHF
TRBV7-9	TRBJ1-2	CASSPGSGQDAGGYTF
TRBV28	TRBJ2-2	CASSLPGGLAGELFF
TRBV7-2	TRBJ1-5	CASSRAHSNQPQHF
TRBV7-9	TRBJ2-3	CASSLLTSGGFTDTQYF
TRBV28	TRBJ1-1	CASSFGEAITEAFF
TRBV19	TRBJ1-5	CASSFDRGSNQPQHF
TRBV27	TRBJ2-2	CASRNGALQTGELFF
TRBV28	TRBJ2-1	CASSSPSGGLNEQFF
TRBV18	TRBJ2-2	CASSPATGRAGELFF
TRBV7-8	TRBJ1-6	CASSLGRSGTGNSPLHF
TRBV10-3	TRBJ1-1	CAISESQGRGLRNTEAFF
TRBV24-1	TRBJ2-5	CATSPPGEETQYF
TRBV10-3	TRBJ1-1	CAISGGTGANTEAFF
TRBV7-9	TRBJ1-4	CASSLSGTTNEKLFF
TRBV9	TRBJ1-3	CASSVGGTAGNTIYF
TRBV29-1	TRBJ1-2	CSVEVGNYGYTF
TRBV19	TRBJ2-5	CASSTRTTQETQYF
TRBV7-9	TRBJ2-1	CASRHKGLGRNEQFF
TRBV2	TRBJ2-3	CASSERGLAGLGADTQYF
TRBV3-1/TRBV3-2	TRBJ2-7	CASSHRESGYEQYF
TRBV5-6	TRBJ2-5	CASTSSGGPYQETQYF
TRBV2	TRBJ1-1	CASSVRETGTEAFF
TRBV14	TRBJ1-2	CASSQSGPDGYTF